This is a list of T cell receptor beta chains from one sample in a study of vaccination effects on CD4 cells after COVID-19. These receptors' antigens are unknown. TCRdb's copy holds only in-frame clones and misses some; the assay was immunoSEQ multiplex PCR. The repertoire holds approximately 50,000 clones, with about 70% as singletons. Sequenced material: CD4+ T cells from PBMCs cultured without peptide, taken before COVID-19 vaccination. The receptors were gathered from a human donor who had a prior SARS-CoV-2 infection. Both conserved end residues are part of each CDR3. Fields, in order: clone size, V gene, CDR3 length, D gene, J gene, CDR3 protein, CDR3 DNA. D genes are given only for firm matches. Only part of the rows carry a size: once, few, many, or a class if the clone is expanded.

>.|TRBV9|17|.|TRBJ1-4
CASSVLPGLSSNEKLFF
TGTGCCAGCAGCGTCCTCCCGGGTTTGAGCTCGAATGAAAAACTGTTTTTT
>.|TRBV18|15|.|TRBJ2-3
CASSPRKGSTDTQYF
TGTGCCAGCTCACCACGCAAAGGTAGCACAGATACGCAGTATTTT
>.|TRBV9|15|TRBD2|TRBJ2-2
CASSAGGAATGELFF
TGTGCCAGCAGCGCCGGGGGGGCGGCAACCGGGGAGCTGTTTTTT
>.|TRBV3-1/TRBV3-2|14|.|TRBJ2-2
CASSQMGVTGELFF
TGTGCCAGCAGCCAGATGGGGGTCACCGGGGAGCTGTTTTTT
>.|TRBV6-6|12|.|TRBJ2-3
CASSYSGDTQYF
TGTGCCAGCAGTTACTCGGGAGATACGCAGTATTTT
>.|TRBV15|16|.|TRBJ2-1
CATSRAAYPPHNEQFF
TGTGCCACCAGCAGAGCGGCCTACCCCCCTCACAATGAGCAGTTCTTC
>once|TRBV7-3|15|TRBD2|TRBJ2-1
CASSALAGTYNEQFF
TGTGCCAGCAGCGCACTAGCGGGGACCTACAATGAGCAGTTCTTC
>once|TRBV24-1|17|TRBD2|TRBJ2-7
CATSDFGAGEDSYEQYF
TGTGCCACCAGTGATTTTGGAGCGGGAGAGGATTCCTACGAGCAGTACTTC
>.|TRBV24-1|17|.|TRBJ2-2
CATSDPRDGTTTGELFF
TGTGCCACCAGTGATCCACGGGACGGGACAACCACCGGGGAGCTGTTTTTT
>.|TRBV6-5|15|.|TRBJ2-3
CASRSEGIWADTQYF
TGTGCCAGCAGATCGGAGGGCATCTGGGCAGATACGCAGTATTTT
>.|TRBV5-1|15|.|TRBJ1-2
CASSLVSDSNYGYTF
TGCGCCAGCAGCTTGGTCTCTGACAGTAACTATGGCTACACCTTC
>.|TRBV18|17|TRBD2|TRBJ2-5
CASSQLMGLAGQETQYF
TGTGCCAGCTCACAGCTAATGGGACTAGCGGGGCAAGAGACCCAGTACTTC
>.|TRBV5-4|15|TRBD1|TRBJ1-2
CASSLTGTGMGGYTF
TGTGCCAGCAGCTTAACCGGGACAGGGATGGGTGGCTACACCTTC
>.|TRBV5-1|14|.|TRBJ2-3
CASSLGGSTDTQYF
TGCGCCAGCAGCTTGGGTGGTAGCACAGATACGCAGTATTTT
>.|TRBV4-1|13|.|TRBJ2-1
CASSQVGSTPPFF
TGCGCCAGCAGCCAGGTCGGGTCAACGCCTCCCTTCTTC
>.|TRBV7-8|16|.|TRBJ1-5
CASSLLRVVINQPQHF
TGTGCCAGCAGCTTACTTCGGGTGGTTATCAATCAGCCCCAGCATTTT
>.|TRBV7-2|17|TRBD2|TRBJ2-3
CASSSRTSGRAPDTQYF
TGTGCCAGCAGCTCAAGGACTAGCGGGAGGGCCCCAGATACGCAGTATTTT
>.|TRBV10-3|17|.|TRBJ2-3
CAISESSGARVTDTQYF
TGTGCCATCAGTGAGTCGTCTGGGGCTAGGGTCACAGATACGCAGTATTTT
>.|TRBV2|13|.|TRBJ1-5
CASSINLNQPQHF
TGTGCCAGCAGTATAAACCTAAATCAGCCCCAGCATTTT
>.|TRBV2|15|.|TRBJ1-2
CASSGPPGVSEGYTF
TGTGCCAGCAGTGGACCGCCAGGGGTATCGGAGGGCTACACCTTC
>.|TRBV3-1/TRBV3-2|12|.|TRBJ1-3
CASSQGGRDPTF
TGTGCCAGCAGCCAAGGGGGGCGGGACCCAACTTTT
>.|TRBV6-5|13|.|TRBJ1-2
CASSRGQTYGYTF
TGTGCCAGCAGCCGCGGACAGACCTATGGCTACACCTTC
>few|TRBV30|14|.|TRBJ1-3
CAWSAYQGTGTIYF
TGTGCCTGGAGCGCCTACCAGGGGACCGGCACCATATATTTT
>.|TRBV15|13|.|TRBJ2-3
CATSWGGTDTQYF
TGTGCCACCAGCTGGGGGGGCACAGATACGCAGTATTTT
>few|TRBV7-2|15|.|TRBJ1-4
CATKPGGGFGEKLFF
TGTGCCACCAAACCTGGCGGGGGATTCGGTGAAAAACTGTTTTTT
>.|TRBV27|16|TRBD2|TRBJ2-1
CASSYALAGGYNEQFF
TGTGCCAGCAGTTATGCACTAGCGGGAGGATACAATGAGCAGTTCTTC
>.|TRBV2|14|TRBD1|TRBJ1-1
CASSEQGANTEAFF
TGTGCCAGCAGTGAACAGGGGGCCAACACTGAAGCTTTCTTT
>once|TRBV18|15|TRBD1|TRBJ2-2
CASSPQGQGTGELFF
TGTGCCAGCTCACCACAGGGACAGGGGACCGGGGAGCTGTTTTTT
>.|TRBV6-5|16|TRBD2|TRBJ2-3
CASSYRGVAGGDTQYF
TGTGCCAGCAGTTACCGAGGGGTAGCGGGAGGAGATACGCAGTATTTT
>.|TRBV5-3|18|.|TRBJ2-3
CARSLGLPRGTSTDTQYF
TGTGCCAGAAGCCTCGGACTACCTAGAGGAACTAGCACAGATACGCAGTATTTT
>.|TRBV10-3|17|.|TRBJ2-2
CAISERPAGWNTGELFF
TGTGCCATCAGTGAAAGGCCCGCAGGATGGAACACCGGGGAGCTGTTTTTT
>.|TRBV2|13|.|TRBJ1-1
CASSQGAVTEAFF
TGTGCCAGCAGCCAGGGCGCGGTCACTGAAGCTTTCTTT
>.|TRBV7-2|17|.|TRBJ2-5
CASSAQSAGRGQETQYF
TGTGCCAGCAGCGCGCAGTCCGCCGGGAGAGGGCAAGAGACCCAGTACTTC
>once|TRBV5-1|14|TRBD1|TRBJ1-4
CASSQQGAGEKLFF
TGCGCCAGCAGCCAGCAGGGGGCAGGGGAAAAACTGTTTTTT
>.|TRBV2|12|.|TRBJ1-2
CATRTTNYGYTF
TGTGCCACCAGGACAACGAACTATGGCTACACCTTC